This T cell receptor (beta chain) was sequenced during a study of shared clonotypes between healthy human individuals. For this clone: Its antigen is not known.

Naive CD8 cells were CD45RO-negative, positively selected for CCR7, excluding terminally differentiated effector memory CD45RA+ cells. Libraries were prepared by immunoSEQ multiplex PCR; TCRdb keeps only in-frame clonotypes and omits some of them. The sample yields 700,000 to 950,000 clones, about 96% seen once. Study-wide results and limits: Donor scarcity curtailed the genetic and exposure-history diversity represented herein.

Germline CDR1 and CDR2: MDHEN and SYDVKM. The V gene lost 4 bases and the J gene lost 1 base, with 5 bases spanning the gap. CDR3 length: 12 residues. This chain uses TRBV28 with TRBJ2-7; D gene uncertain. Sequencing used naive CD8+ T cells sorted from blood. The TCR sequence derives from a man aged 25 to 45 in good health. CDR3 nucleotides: TGTGCCAGCAGTTATAAGTCCTACGAGCAGTACTTC. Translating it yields CASSYKSYEQYF.